Detailed here is one T cell receptor beta chain. Its antigen remains unknown. This specimen belongs to a study of somatic mutations in cytotoxic T cells in rheumatoid arthritis. The CDR3 is 11 amino acids. V lost 6 bases, J lost 2 bases, and 2 bases lay in between. From germline, CDR1 is MNHEY and CDR2 SMNVEV (reference sequence). Notes on the study in general: Any difference in CD8+ T-cell clonality between patients who had rheumatoid arthritis and healthy controls who were age-matched was not statistically significant. Antigen specificity of the expanded CD8+ clones was not determined.

Measured with immunoSEQ multiplex PCR; TCRdb has only the in-frame clones, and not every one. The repertoire has some 18,000 clones, over 60% of them found once; the top ten carry about 30%. The rearrangement links TRBV27 to TRBJ2-1; D not certain. The TCR comes from an adult with rheumatoid arthritis. The specimen was CD8+ T cells sorted from blood. The CDR3 DNA follows: TGTGCCAGCAGCGCCTACAATGAGCAGTTCTTC. The encoded protein is CASSAYNEQFF.